This TCR beta chain was documented in a study of patients and donors after allogeneic stem cell transplantation. From the RT-PCR reads, TCRdb called clonotypes with MiXCR, one entry per CDR3 protein. The sample includes 190,000 or so distinct CDR3 sequences, 41% of them seen just once. The table lists this clonotype with many counts. V was trimmed by 5 bases and J by 8 bases, leaving 10 bases between them. The CDR3 is 12 residues long. The rearrangement joins TRBV12-3 or TRBV12-4 to TRBJ2-1; D possibly matches TRBD1 or TRBD2 (5 bases each). The sample consisted of blood, either unsorted or a sorted T cell fraction (not recorded which). The TCR sequence derives from a human donor who was either an allogeneic HSCT recipient or a stem cell or donor lymphocyte infusion donor (not recorded which). It is not recorded whose cells these are; they may come from a transplant donor. Here the CDR3 reads CASSPRGDEQFF. DNA of the CDR3: TGTGCCAGCAGTCCGAGGGGCGATGAGCAGTTCTTC.